Detailed here is one T cell receptor beta chain. Its antigen remains unidentified. Base qualities are missing; no much larger clone stands one base away. The twin pairs came from the European Cystic Fibrosis Twin and Sibling Study Cohort, a cohort that recruited patients from 170 or so CF clinics across 14 European countries. Zygosity and CFTR genotype were confirmed in-house, and zygosity was tested by multiplex PCR of nine short tandem repeat loci. Peripheral blood was taken from each twin, and clinical parameters were recorded on the day of blood sampling. Phenol/chloroform extraction was used to isolate genomic DNA from peripheral blood cells, and the DNA was then kept in TE buffer at 4 degrees C. Following the manufacturer's instructions, the researchers used the immunoSEQ immune profiling system to amplify TCR beta CDR3 regions via multiplex PCR. An Illumina NextSeq system was used for sequencing. As for the authors' bioinformatics: Sequence data were processed on the immunoSEQ Analyzer platform, and clonality was computed as the square root of Simpson's index of productive rearrangements. Similarity in V and J usage was measured by Jensen-Shannon distance, and OLGA was used to compute CDR3 generation probabilities. Shared CDR3 sequences were searched in the immuneACCESS database (August 2020) and in VDJdb (December 2020). TCRdb holds this immuneACCESS table with in-frame rearrangements only. Some clones are missing; in checked studies, unresolved V genes explain under half, and the rest has no known cause. V, J and clone size are taken as reported in that table, and D and trimming were inferred from the DNA itself. This sample comprises some 31,000 clones, around 85% of them detected only once. 0.88% of the sample is in the top ten clones.

Sequences SGHAT (CDR1) and FQNNGV (CDR2) are obtained from the germline V gene. From cysteine to phenylalanine, the CDR3 is 14 amino acids long. Only the CDR3 part of the read is kept: 42 bases, read in frame from the first base. V sheds 5 bases and J sheds 4 bases, leaving 14 bases between their ends. The sample belongs to a study of monozygotic twins with cystic fibrosis (dated by TCRdb to the early 2020s). In terms of the full investigation: Around 3 micrograms of fragmented DNA went through around 15 PCR cycles to produce barcoded libraries. On the day blood was drawn, the twins' weight-for-height and FEVPerc (FEV1 disease centile) were ranked against those of the roughly 1,100 cohort participants. Made up mostly of children and adolescents, the cohort included ten female and six male twin pairs ranging in age from roughly 2.0 to 40 years, with a median of about 9 years. To gauge how much genetics shapes V and J gene usage, the researchers compared TCR beta repertoires both within and across 16 monozygotic twin pairs who have cystic fibrosis. Data for three of the twin pairs had been reported earlier in a different context.

What the research found in general, with its limitations: V gene usage was most similar to the co-twin for 13 of 16 pairs, and J usage for 8 of 16 pairs, suggesting genetic constraints. No association turned up between shared CDR3 numbers and age, concordance or disease severity, and the cohort was small. Nucleotide-identical clonotype sharing was significantly higher within monozygotic CF twin pairs than between unrelated CF individuals (P = 0.000026, Mann-Whitney). Simpson clonality was found to be generally low (median around 0.0095), suggesting a naive-dominated repertoire, although higher clonality was observed in the most severely affected patients.

The sequence was collected from a girl aged 2 to 9 with cystic fibrosis. Sequencing was done on a sample of blood. This receptor chain uses TRBV11-2 and TRBJ1-2, with no reliable assignment of the D segment. The nucleotide sequence reads as follows: TGTGCCAGCAGCCGGTCCGGGAGGACCTATGGCTACACCTTC. It translates to CASSRSGRTYGYTF.